This T cell receptor beta chain stems from a study of shared clonotypes between healthy human individuals. CDR3 length: 18 amino acids. CDR1 and CDR2 (germline): LNHNV, YYDKDF (reference sequence). Germline trimming cut 5 bases from V and 0 bases from J; bases unmatched to any gene: 12. Measured with immunoSEQ multiplex PCR; TCRdb has only the in-frame clones, and not every one. The sample shows hundreds of thousands of clones, around 80% of them seen only once. The unsorted samples had 100 million or so PBMCs used for genomic DNA. Specimen: PBMCs. The sequence derives from a woman aged 40 to 55 in good health. Some clones in this sample may be carry-over from other donors' samples. The V call is TRBV15, the J call TRBJ1-5; 8 nucleotides match TRBD1. The CDR3 region is CATSGPGQELYSNQPQHF. CDR3 nucleotide sequence: TGTGCCACCAGCGGACCGGGACAGGAGTTATATAGCAATCAGCCCCAGCATTTT.